This T cell receptor (beta chain) derives from a study of T cell repertoires in cytomegalovirus infection. A note on this clonotype: Its target is not known.

MiXCR, run by TCRdb on the reads, gives a single entry per CDR3 protein. This sample yields hundreds of thousands of distinct CDR3 sequences, of which 25% to 35% are seen a single time; around 19% belongs to the top ten. Trimming cost V 3 bases and J 3 bases, with 17 bases left between them. Germline-derived CDR1 and CDR2 are MNHEY and SMNVEV (reference sequence). The CDR3 has 16 amino acids. The chain combines TRBV27 with TRBJ2-5; unclear D gene. This sequence originates from a human donor in good health (CMV status not recorded). Some clones in this sample may be carry-over from other donors' samples. The source material was cultured PBMCs, sampled from culture after CMV antigen stimulation. The CDR3 DNA follows: TGTGCCAGCAGTTTTGGCGATTCACATGGGGAAGAGACCCAGTACTTC. Translated: CASSFGDSHGEETQYF.